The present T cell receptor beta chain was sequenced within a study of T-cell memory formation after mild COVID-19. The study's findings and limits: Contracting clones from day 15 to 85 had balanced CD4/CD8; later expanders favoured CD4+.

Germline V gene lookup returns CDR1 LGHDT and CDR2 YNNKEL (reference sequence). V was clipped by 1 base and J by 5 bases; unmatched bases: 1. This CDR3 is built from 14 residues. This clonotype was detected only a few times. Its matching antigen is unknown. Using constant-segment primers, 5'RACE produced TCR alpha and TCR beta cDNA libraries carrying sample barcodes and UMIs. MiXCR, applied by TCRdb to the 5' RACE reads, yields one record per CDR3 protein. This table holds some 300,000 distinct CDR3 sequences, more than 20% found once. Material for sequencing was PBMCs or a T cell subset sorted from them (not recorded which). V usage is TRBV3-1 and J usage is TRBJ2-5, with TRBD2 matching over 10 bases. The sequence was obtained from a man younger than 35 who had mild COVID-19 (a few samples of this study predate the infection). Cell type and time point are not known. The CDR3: CASSQVSGGETQYF. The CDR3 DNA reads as TGTGCCAGCAGCCAAGTTAGCGGGGGGGAGACCCAGTACTTC.